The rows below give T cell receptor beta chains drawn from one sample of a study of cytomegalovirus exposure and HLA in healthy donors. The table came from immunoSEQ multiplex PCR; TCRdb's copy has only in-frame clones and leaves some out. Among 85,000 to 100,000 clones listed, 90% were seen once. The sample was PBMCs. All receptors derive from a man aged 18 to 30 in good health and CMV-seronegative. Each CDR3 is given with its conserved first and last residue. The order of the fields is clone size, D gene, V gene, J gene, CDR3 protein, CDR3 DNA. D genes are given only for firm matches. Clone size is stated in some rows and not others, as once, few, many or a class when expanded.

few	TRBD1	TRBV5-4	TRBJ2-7	CASSSLDRGTSYEQYF	TGTGCCAGCAGCTCTCTTGACAGGGGCACCTCCTACGAGCAGTACTTC
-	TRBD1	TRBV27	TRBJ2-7	CASSQGTVPYEQYF	TGTGCCAGCAGCCAAGGGACAGTCCCCTACGAGCAGTACTTC
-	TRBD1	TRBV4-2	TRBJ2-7	CASSQGPGQGIGEQYF	TGTGCCAGCAGCCAGGGGCCGGGACAGGGGATTGGGGAGCAGTACTTC
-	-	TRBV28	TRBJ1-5	CASSRRTDNQPQHF	TGTGCCAGCAGTCGACGGACAGATAATCAGCCCCAGCATTTT
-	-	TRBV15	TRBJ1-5	CATSRETATQHF	TGTGCCACCAGCAGAGAAACAGCTACCCAGCATTTT
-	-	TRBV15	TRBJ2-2	CATSSGGVNTGELFF	TGTGCCACCAGCAGTGGAGGGGTTAACACCGGGGAGCTGTTTTTT
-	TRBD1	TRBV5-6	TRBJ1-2	CASSSGTAIYGYTF	TGTGCCAGCAGCTCTGGGACAGCCATCTATGGCTACACCTTC
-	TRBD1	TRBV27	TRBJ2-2	CASSPLTTGVGTGELFF	TGTGCCAGCAGTCCATTAACAACAGGGGTAGGCACCGGGGAGCTGTTTTTT
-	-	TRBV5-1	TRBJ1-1	CASSLFTQMNTEAFF	TGCGCCAGCAGCTTGTTTACGCAGATGAACACTGAAGCTTTCTTT
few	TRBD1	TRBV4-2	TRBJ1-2	CASRDDRGPRGGYTF	TGTGCCAGCAGGGATGACAGGGGCCCACGGGGTGGCTACACCTTC
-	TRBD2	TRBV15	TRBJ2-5	CATSGGGTTQYF	TGTGCCACCAGCGGCGGGGGTACAACCCAGTACTTC
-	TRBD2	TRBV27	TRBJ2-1	CASSFPSGRPRIHEQFF	TGTGCCAGCAGTTTTCCTAGCGGGAGACCCAGAATCCATGAGCAGTTCTTC
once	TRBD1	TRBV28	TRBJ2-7	CASSLDRAHEQYF	TGTGCCAGCAGCCTAGACAGGGCCCACGAGCAGTACTTC
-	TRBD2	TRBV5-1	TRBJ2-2	CASSLVGTSGSWTGELFF	TGCGCCAGCAGCTTGGTTGGGACTAGCGGGAGCTGGACCGGGGAGCTGTTTTTT
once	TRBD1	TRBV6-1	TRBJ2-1	CASSEAQGSSVDWGKFF	TGTGCCAGCAGTGAAGCACAGGGGTCTTCGGTGGACTGGGGGAAGTTCTTC
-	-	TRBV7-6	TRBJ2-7	CASSLAFAGAGEQYF	TGTGCCAGCAGCTTAGCGTTTGCCGGGGCGGGGGAGCAGTACTTC
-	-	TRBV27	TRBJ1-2	CASSLGVSGGYTF	TGTGCCAGCAGTTTAGGGGTAAGCGGTGGCTACACTTTC
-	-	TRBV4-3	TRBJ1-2	CASSQTEFYGYTF	TGCGCCAGCAGCCAAACTGAATTCTATGGCTACACCTTC
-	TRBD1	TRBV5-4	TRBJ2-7	CASSPGQGIFGYEQYF	TGTGCCAGCAGCCCGGGACAGGGAATCTTTGGCTACGAGCAGTACTTC
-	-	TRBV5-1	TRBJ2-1	CASSFSGSGILFF	TGCGCCAGCAGCTTTTCTGGGTCAGGGATTCTGTTCTTC
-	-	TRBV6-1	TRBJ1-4	CASSDLPMTNEKLFF	TGTGCCAGCAGTGACCTACCTATGACTAATGAAAAACTGTTTTTT
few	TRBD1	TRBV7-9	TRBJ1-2	CASSKTTGGAHGYTF	TGTGCCAGCAGCAAAACGACAGGGGGCGCGCATGGCTACACCTTC
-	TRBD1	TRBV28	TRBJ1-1	CASSPIEDRSTEAFF	TGTGCCAGCAGTCCGATCGAGGACAGGAGCACTGAAGCTTTCTTT
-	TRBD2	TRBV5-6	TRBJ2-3	CASSRPGRDTQYF	TGTGCCAGCAGCCGCCCCGGGAGGGATACGCAGTATTTT
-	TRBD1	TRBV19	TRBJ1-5	CASGSRQGGTNQPQHF	TGTGCCAGTGGGTCTAGACAGGGGGGAACCAATCAGCCCCAGCATTTT
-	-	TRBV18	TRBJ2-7	CASSPIQGYEQYF	TGTGCCAGCTCACCAATACAGGGATACGAGCAGTACTTC
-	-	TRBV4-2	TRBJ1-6	CASSQGDRDSNSPLHF	TGTGCCAGCAGCCAGGGCGACCGGGACTCTAATTCACCCCTCCACTTT
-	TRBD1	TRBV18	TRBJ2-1	CASSPTRDSLYNEQFF	TGTGCCAGCTCACCAACTCGGGACAGTTTATACAATGAGCAGTTCTTC
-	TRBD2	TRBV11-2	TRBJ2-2	CASSLPPGGGNTGELFF	TGTGCCAGCAGCTTACCACCGGGAGGAGGGAACACCGGGGAGCTGTTTTTT
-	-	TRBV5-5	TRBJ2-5	CASSFGEAPVAETQYF	TGTGCCAGCAGCTTTGGGGAGGCCCCTGTTGCAGAGACCCAGTACTTC
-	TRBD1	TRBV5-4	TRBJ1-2	CASSRMDRGYGYTF	TGTGCCAGCAGTCGGATGGACAGGGGCTATGGCTACACCTTC
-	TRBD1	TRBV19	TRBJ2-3	CASNRGLYTDTQYF	TGTGCCAGTAACAGGGGGCTATACACAGATACGCAGTATTTT
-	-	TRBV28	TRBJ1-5	CASRSGSLQPQHF	TGTGCCAGCAGGTCGGGATCCCTTCAGCCCCAGCATTTT
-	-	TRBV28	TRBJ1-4	CASSFVFIWAGMRMEKLFF	TGTGCCAGCAGTTTTGTGTTTATTTGGGCTGGTATGAGAATGGAAAAACTGTTTTTT
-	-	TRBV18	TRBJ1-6	CASSRDSQRSPLHF	TGTGCCAGCTCACGGGACTCCCAACGTTCACCCCTCCACTTT
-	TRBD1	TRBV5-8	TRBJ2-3	CASWDTGGPDTQYF	TGTGCCAGTTGGGACACAGGGGGCCCAGATACGCAGTATTTT
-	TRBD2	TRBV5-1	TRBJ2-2	CASSPIATSGRVPGELFF	TGCGCCAGCAGCCCAATAGCTACCAGCGGGAGAGTCCCCGGGGAGCTGTTTTTT
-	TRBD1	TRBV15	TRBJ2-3	CATSSLHTGGKLDTQYF	TGTGCCACCAGCAGTCTTCACACAGGGGGCAAATTAGATACGCAGTATTTT
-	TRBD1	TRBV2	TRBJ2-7	CASKDRGRGEQYF	TGTGCCAGCAAGGACAGGGGGCGCGGTGAGCAGTACTTC
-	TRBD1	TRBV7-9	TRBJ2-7	CASSGRTGDRYF	TGTGCCAGCAGCGGCCGGACAGGGGACCGCTACTTC